A selection of T cell receptor beta chains follows, all from one sample in a study of human T cells and chemical hapten exposure. TCRdb called the RACE reads again in MiXCR, with one record for every CDR3 protein. The sample lists about 130,000 distinct CDR3 sequences; approximately 8.3% were seen once. Sequenced: whole blood. The receptors stem from a male donor in good health. Some clones in this sample may be carry-over from other donors' samples. Each CDR3 is given with its conserved first and last residue. D genes are given only for firm matches. Clone size is stated in some rows and not others, as once, few, many or a class when expanded.

J: TRBJ2-4
V: TRBV3-1
D: TRBD2
size: .
CDR3: CASSHSGTSGAENIQYF
DNA: TGTGCCAGCAGTCACTCCGGGACTAGCGGAGCTGAAAACATTCAGTACTTC

J: TRBJ2-7
V: TRBV7-2
D: TRBD2
size: .
CDR3: CASGPGLAYEQYF
DNA: TGTGCCAGCGGCCCGGGACTAGCCTACGAGCAGTACTTC

J: TRBJ1-1
V: TRBV10-3
D: .
size: many
CDR3: CAISARGNTEAFF
DNA: TGTGCCATCAGTGCACGGGGGAACACTGAAGCTTTCTTT

J: TRBJ2-7
V: TRBV6-5
D: TRBD1
size: few
CDR3: CASSYSPGQGYYEQYF
DNA: TGTGCCAGCAGTTACTCTCCGGGACAGGGTTACTACGAGCAGTACTTC

J: TRBJ2-1
V: TRBV11-2
D: .
size: few
CDR3: CASSLGSGKQFF
DNA: TGTGCCAGCAGCTTAGGGTCAGGGAAACAGTTCTTC

J: TRBJ2-7
V: TRBV11-2
D: TRBD2
size: .
CDR3: CASSPSGRADEQYF
DNA: TGTGCCAGCAGCCCTAGCGGGAGGGCTGACGAGCAGTACTTC

J: TRBJ2-7
V: TRBV12-5
D: TRBD1
size: few
CDR3: CASGLVPTGGYEQYF
DNA: TGTGCTAGTGGTTTGGTCCCGACAGGGGGCTACGAGCAGTACTTC

J: TRBJ1-4
V: TRBV5-6
D: TRBD1
size: .
CDR3: CASSSDRGLATNEKLFF
DNA: TGTGCCAGCAGCTCGGACAGGGGGCTTGCAACTAATGAAAAACTGTTTTTT

J: TRBJ2-3
V: TRBV5-1
D: .
size: .
CDR3: CASTNTDTQYF
DNA: TGCGCCAGCACTAACACAGATACGCAGTATTTT

J: TRBJ2-3
V: TRBV4-2
D: TRBD2
size: many
CDR3: CASSQDKLAGNTDTQYF
DNA: TGTGCCAGCAGCCAAGATAAACTAGCGGGGAACACAGATACGCAGTATTTT

J: TRBJ2-7
V: TRBV12-3/TRBV12-4
D: TRBD2
size: .
CDR3: CASSPGLVATYEQYF
DNA: TGTGCCAGCAGTCCGGGACTAGTGGCAACCTACGAGCAGTACTTC

J: TRBJ2-3
V: TRBV7-3
D: .
size: many
CDR3: CASSLSPGPDTQYF
DNA: TGTGCCAGCAGCTTAAGCCCAGGGCCAGATACGCAGTATTTT

J: TRBJ1-5
V: TRBV19
D: TRBD1
size: few
CDR3: CASSSPTGDSNQPQHF
DNA: TGTGCCAGTAGTAGCCCCACAGGGGATAGCAATCAGCCCCAGCATTTT

J: TRBJ2-3
V: TRBV5-6
D: .
size: few
CDR3: CASSLGVDSTQYF
DNA: TGTGCCAGCAGCTTGGGGGTAGATTCGACGCAGTATTTT

J: TRBJ2-6
V: TRBV7-6
D: .
size: few
CDR3: CASSLLGPGANVLTF
DNA: TGTGCCAGCAGCTTACTCGGACCTGGGGCCAACGTCCTGACTTTC

J: TRBJ2-1
V: TRBV20-1
D: .
size: many
CDR3: CSAYGGSYNEQFF
DNA: TGCAGTGCTTACGGGGGTTCCTACAATGAGCAGTTCTTC

J: TRBJ2-7
V: TRBV2
D: .
size: .
CDR3: CVSSEDVYEQYF
DNA: TGTGTCAGCAGTGAAGATGTATACGAGCAGTACTTC

J: TRBJ2-1
V: TRBV6-5
D: TRBD2
size: few
CDR3: CASSYFGTSGGVYEQFF
DNA: TGTGCCAGCAGTTACTTCGGGACTAGCGGGGGGGTATATGAGCAGTTCTTC

J: TRBJ2-1
V: TRBV5-1
D: .
size: .
CDR3: CASSLRLPRAEQFF
DNA: TGCGCCAGCAGCTTGCGTCTGCCGAGGGCTGAGCAGTTCTTC

J: TRBJ2-1
V: TRBV27
D: .
size: few
CDR3: CASSLSGRWYNEQFF
DNA: TGTGCCAGCAGTTTATCAGGGAGGTGGTACAATGAGCAGTTCTTC

J: TRBJ1-5
V: TRBV6-2/TRBV6-3
D: .
size: many
CDR3: CASSYSIRLRVYQPQHF
DNA: TGTGCCAGCAGTTACTCGATCCGTTTACGGGTGTATCAGCCCCAGCATTTT

J: TRBJ2-7
V: TRBV9
D: .
size: few
CDR3: CASSVRDGNYEQYF
DNA: TGTGCCAGCAGCGTGAGAGACGGTAACTACGAGCAGTACTTC

J: TRBJ1-1
V: TRBV7-8
D: TRBD1
size: many
CDR3: CASSRQGNTEAFF
DNA: TGTGCCAGCAGCCGACAGGGGAACACTGAAGCTTTCTTT

J: TRBJ2-4
V: TRBV27
D: TRBD2
size: few
CDR3: CASSFSSGSSNIQYF
DNA: TGTGCCAGCAGTTTCAGTAGCGGGAGCTCGAACATTCAGTACTTC

J: TRBJ2-7
V: TRBV19
D: TRBD1
size: .
CDR3: CASSMGQSSYEQYF
DNA: TGTGCCAGTAGTATGGGACAGAGCTCCTACGAGCAGTACTTC

J: TRBJ2-1
V: TRBV10-3
D: TRBD1
size: few
CDR3: CAISEYGQGNYNEQFF
DNA: TGTGCCATCAGTGAGTACGGACAGGGGAACTACAATGAGCAGTTCTTC

J: TRBJ2-7
V: TRBV29-1
D: TRBD2
size: few
CDR3: CSVLGERTSGRYEQYF
DNA: TGCAGCGTTCTAGGGGAAAGGACTAGCGGGAGGTACGAGCAGTACTTC

J: TRBJ1-1
V: TRBV10-1
D: TRBD1
size: many
CDR3: CASSVGQVNTEAFF
DNA: TGCGCCAGCAGTGTGGGACAGGTGAACACTGAAGCTTTCTTT

J: TRBJ2-7
V: TRBV18
D: TRBD1
size: many
CDR3: CASSPGQGRGEQYF
DNA: TGTGCCAGCTCACCGGGACAGGGTAGGGGCGAGCAGTACTTC

J: TRBJ1-2
V: TRBV6-4
D: .
size: .
CDR3: CASSENDRGGYTF
DNA: TGTGCCAGCAGTGAGAATGACAGAGGGGGCTACACCTTC

J: TRBJ2-7
V: TRBV5-1
D: .
size: few
CDR3: CASIRDPSSYEQYF
DNA: TGCGCCAGCATCCGGGACCCTAGCTCCTACGAGCAGTACTTC

J: TRBJ2-4
V: TRBV7-2
D: .
size: few
CDR3: CASSPRRGVRVQNIQYF
DNA: TGTGCCAGCAGCCCCAGGAGAGGAGTCAGAGTTCAAAATATTCAGTACTTC

J: TRBJ1-2
V: TRBV2
D: .
size: many
CDR3: CASRVTGGYNYGYTF
DNA: TGTGCCAGCAGGGTCACAGGAGGATATAACTATGGCTACACCTTC

J: TRBJ1-5
V: TRBV19
D: .
size: few
CDR3: CASKEGPRSNQPQHF
DNA: TGTGCCTCCAAGGAGGGACCGCGTAGCAATCAGCCCCAGCATTTT

J: TRBJ2-7
V: TRBV12-3/TRBV12-4
D: TRBD2
size: few
CDR3: CASREGTSGGHYEQYF
DNA: TGTGCCAGCAGGGAAGGGACTAGCGGGGGGCATTACGAGCAGTACTTC

J: TRBJ2-5
V: TRBV29-1
D: .
size: .
CDR3: CSVEFRGRETQYF
DNA: TGCAGCGTTGAATTTCGGGGCAGGGAGACCCAGTACTTC

J: TRBJ2-5
V: TRBV15
D: .
size: many
CDR3: CATSSLLEETQYF
DNA: TGTGCCACCAGCAGTTTATTAGAGGAGACCCAGTACTTC

J: TRBJ2-5
V: TRBV6-2/TRBV6-3
D: TRBD1
size: many
CDR3: CASSLLTGVKTQYF
DNA: TGTGCCAGCAGTCTCCTGACAGGGGTGAAGACCCAGTACTTC

J: TRBJ1-2
V: TRBV10-3
D: .
size: many
CDR3: CAISVWKNYGYTF
DNA: TGTGCCATCAGTGTGTGGAAGAACTATGGCTACACCTTC

J: TRBJ2-5
V: TRBV7-6
D: TRBD2
size: few
CDR3: CASSPTTSGGWETQYF
DNA: TGTGCCAGCAGCCCGACGACTAGCGGGGGGTGGGAGACCCAGTACTTC

J: TRBJ2-7
V: TRBV20-1
D: .
size: many
CDR3: CSASRTAGGYEQYF
DNA: TGCAGTGCTAGCAGGACAGCCGGCGGGTACGAGCAGTACTTC

J: TRBJ1-2
V: TRBV7-9
D: .
size: many
CDR3: CASSFATGHNYGYTF
DNA: TGTGCCAGCAGCTTCGCGACAGGCCATAACTATGGCTACACCTTC

J: TRBJ2-7
V: TRBV11-2
D: .
size: few
CDR3: CASSPPREQYF
DNA: TGTGCCAGCAGCCCCCCGCGCGAGCAGTACTTC

J: TRBJ2-7
V: TRBV25-1
D: .
size: few
CDR3: CASSDYPGAYRYF
DNA: TGTGCCAGCAGCGATTACCCCGGGGCCTACCGTTACTTC

J: TRBJ1-2
V: TRBV27
D: TRBD1
size: .
CDR3: CASSLGTGVGYTF
DNA: TGTGCCAGCAGTTTAGGGACAGGGGTTGGCTACACCTTC

J: TRBJ2-2
V: TRBV15
D: .
size: .
CDR3: CATRGPSDTGELFF
DNA: TGTGCCACCAGGGGGCCTTCGGACACCGGGGAGCTGTTTTTT

J: TRBJ1-6
V: TRBV4-3
D: .
size: many
CDR3: CASSQDPWGSNSPLHF
DNA: TGCGCCAGCAGCCAAGATCCGTGGGGCTCCAATTCACCCCTCCACTTT

J: TRBJ2-1
V: TRBV7-9
D: .
size: many
CDR3: CASSLAGGNSNEQFF
DNA: TGTGCCAGCAGCTTAGCGGGAGGTAATTCGAATGAGCAGTTCTTC

J: TRBJ2-1
V: TRBV4-1
D: TRBD1
size: .
CDR3: CASSPQGAWYNEQFF
DNA: TGCGCCAGCAGCCCACAGGGGGCCTGGTACAATGAGCAGTTCTTC